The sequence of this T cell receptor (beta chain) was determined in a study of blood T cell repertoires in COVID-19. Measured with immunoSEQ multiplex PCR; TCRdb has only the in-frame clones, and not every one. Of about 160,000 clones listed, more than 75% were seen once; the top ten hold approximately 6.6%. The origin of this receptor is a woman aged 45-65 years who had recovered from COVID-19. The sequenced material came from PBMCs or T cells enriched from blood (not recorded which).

The CDR3 loop reads CATSDTRAGDTDTQYF. The CDR3 DNA is TGTGCCACCAGTGATACCCGGGCGGGGGACACAGATACGCAGTATTTT. V is TRBV24-1 and J is TRBJ2-3; 7 bases are shared with TRBD2. Germline V gene lookup returns CDR1 KGHDR and CDR2 SFDVKD. The CDR3 length is 16 residues. After removal of 3 bases from V and 2 bases from J, the junction contained 7 bases not matched to a gene.